The T cell receptor (delta chain) under discussion was sequenced for a study of gammadelta T cells in human blood (dated by TCRdb to the early 2020s). Findings and caveats that apply to the study as a whole: In the study, polyclonal expansion of innate gamma-delta T cells immediately after birth was reported to appear to be driven by microbial exposure.

Within its sample, this clone is medium-sized (0.01 to 0.1%). Its antigen remains unidentified. No qualities accompany the bases; no much larger clone lies one base away. The library was generated by RT-PCR. The sequencing machine was an Illumina MiSeq. TCRdb reran clone calling on the public reads with CATT; rows sharing one DNA sequence were then combined. For this sample the table gives around 1,500 delta-chain clones, of which approximately 15% were detected only once. The ten most abundant clones make up roughly a tenth of the sample. CDR3 length: 18 amino acids, cysteine to phenylalanine. The retained sequence is limited to the CDR3, 54 bases, with the frame set at the first base. Trimming at the junction amounts to 2 bases on V and 0 bases on J, and the germline ends lie 19 bases apart. CDR1 TSWWSYY and CDR2 QGS were looked up in the germline V gene.

The V and J genes are TRDV1 and TRDJ1; 5 matching bases give a weak D call of TRDD3. The specimen was non-Vgamma9Vdelta2 gamma-delta T cells from infant blood. This clonotype was sampled from a human donor. The encoded CDR3 is CALGEKGALGSHTDKLIF. The DNA is as follows: TGTGCTCTTGGGGAAAAGGGGGCCTTGGGTAGCCACACCGATAAACTCATCTTT.